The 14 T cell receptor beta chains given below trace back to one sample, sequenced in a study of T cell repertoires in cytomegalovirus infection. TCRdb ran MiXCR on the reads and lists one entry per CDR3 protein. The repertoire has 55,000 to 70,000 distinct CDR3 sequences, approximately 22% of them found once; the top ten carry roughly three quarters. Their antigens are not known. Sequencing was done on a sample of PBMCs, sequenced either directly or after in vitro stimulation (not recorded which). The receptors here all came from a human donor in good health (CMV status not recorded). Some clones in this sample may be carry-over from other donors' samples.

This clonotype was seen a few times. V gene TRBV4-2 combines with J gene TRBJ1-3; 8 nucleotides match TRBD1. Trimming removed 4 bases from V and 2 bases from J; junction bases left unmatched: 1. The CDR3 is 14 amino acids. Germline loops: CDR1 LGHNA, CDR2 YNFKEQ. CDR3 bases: TGTGCCAGCAGCCCGACAGGGGCTGGAAACACCATATATTTT. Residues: CASSPTGAGNTIYF.

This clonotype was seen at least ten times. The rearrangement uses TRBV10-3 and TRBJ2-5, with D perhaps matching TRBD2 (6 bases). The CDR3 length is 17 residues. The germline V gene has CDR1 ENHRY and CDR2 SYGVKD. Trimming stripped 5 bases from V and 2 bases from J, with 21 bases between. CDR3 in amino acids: CAISPVFGERAQETQYF. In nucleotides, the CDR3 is TGTGCCATCAGTCCGGTTTTTGGGGAGCGGGCTCAAGAGACCCAGTACTTC.

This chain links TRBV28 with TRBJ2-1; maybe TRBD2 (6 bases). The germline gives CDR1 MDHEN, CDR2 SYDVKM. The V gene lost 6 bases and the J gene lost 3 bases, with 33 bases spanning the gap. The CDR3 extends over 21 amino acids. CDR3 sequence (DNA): TGTGCCAGCAGCTCTGGTCCAGTGTGGGGGAGGACCCCTGGAAACTACAATGAGCAGTTCTTC. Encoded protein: CASSSGPVWGRTPGNYNEQFF.

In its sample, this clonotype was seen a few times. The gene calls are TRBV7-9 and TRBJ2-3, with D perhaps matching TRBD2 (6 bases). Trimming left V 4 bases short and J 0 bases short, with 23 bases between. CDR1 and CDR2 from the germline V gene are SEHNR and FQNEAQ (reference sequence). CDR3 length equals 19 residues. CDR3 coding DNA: TGTGCCAGCAGCTGGGACGGCATCGGCGGGAAGTCTAGCACAGATACGCAGTATTTT. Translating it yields CASSWDGIGGKSSTDTQYF.

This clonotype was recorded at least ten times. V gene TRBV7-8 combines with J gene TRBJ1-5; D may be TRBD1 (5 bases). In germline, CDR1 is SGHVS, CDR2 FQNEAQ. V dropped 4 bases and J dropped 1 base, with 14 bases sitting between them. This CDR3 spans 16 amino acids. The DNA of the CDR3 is TGTGCCAGCAGCTCCCAGACCGCAGGGAGCAATCAGCCCCAGCATTTT. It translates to CASSSQTAGSNQPQHF.

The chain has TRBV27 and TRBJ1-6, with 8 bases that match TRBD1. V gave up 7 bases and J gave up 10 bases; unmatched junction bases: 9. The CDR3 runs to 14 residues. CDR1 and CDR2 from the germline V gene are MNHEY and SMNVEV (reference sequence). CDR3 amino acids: CASTDRGIGSPLHF. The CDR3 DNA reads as TGTGCCAGCACCGACAGGGGAATAGGATCACCCCTCCACTTT.

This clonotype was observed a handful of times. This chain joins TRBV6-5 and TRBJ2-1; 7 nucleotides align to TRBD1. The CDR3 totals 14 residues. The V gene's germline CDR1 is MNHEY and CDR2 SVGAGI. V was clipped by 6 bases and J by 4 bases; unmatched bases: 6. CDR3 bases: TGTGCCAGCAGCCGCGACAGGGTTTACAATGAGCAGTTCTTC. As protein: CASSRDRVYNEQFF.

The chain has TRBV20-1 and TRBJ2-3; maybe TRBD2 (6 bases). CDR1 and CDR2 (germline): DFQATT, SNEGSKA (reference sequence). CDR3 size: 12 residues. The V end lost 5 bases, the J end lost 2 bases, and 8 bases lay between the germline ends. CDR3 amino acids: CSAPGLTDTQYF. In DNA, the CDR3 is TGCAGTGCTCCGGGACTCACAGATACGCAGTATTTT.

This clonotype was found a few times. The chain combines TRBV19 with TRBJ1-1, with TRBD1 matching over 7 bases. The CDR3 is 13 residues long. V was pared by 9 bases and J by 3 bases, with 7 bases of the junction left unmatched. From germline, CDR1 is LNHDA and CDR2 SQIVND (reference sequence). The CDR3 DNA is TGTGCCAGCCGACAGGGACTCGACACTGAAGCTTTCTTT. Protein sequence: CASRQGLDTEAFF. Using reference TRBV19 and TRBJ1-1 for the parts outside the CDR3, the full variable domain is DGGITQSPKYLFRKEGQNVTLSCEQNLNHDAMYWYRQDPGQGLRLIYYSQIVNDFQKGDIAEGYSVSREKKESFPLTVTSAQKNPTAFYLCASRQGLDTEAFFGQGTRLTVV.

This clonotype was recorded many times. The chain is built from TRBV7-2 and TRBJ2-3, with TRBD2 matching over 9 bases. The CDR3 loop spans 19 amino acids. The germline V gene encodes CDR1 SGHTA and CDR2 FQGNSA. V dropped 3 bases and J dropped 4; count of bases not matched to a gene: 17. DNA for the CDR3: TGTGCCAGCAGCTTCGGAATTGCAGTAGCGGGAGAAGGGTCAGATACGCAGTATTTT. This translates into CASSFGIAVAGEGSDTQYF.

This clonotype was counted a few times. The CDR3 is CASSRRWGTGTQYF. The CDR3 DNA reads as TGTGCCAGCAGCCGAAGGTGGGGGACGGGGACCCAGTACTTC. The V gene is TRBV7-8, the J gene TRBJ2-5, with D perhaps assigned TRBD1 or TRBD2 (5 bases each). Germline CDR1 SGHVS, CDR2 FQNEAQ. The germline V and J ends were trimmed by 5 bases and 7 bases, with 17 bases remaining between them. The CDR3 is made up of 14 amino acids.

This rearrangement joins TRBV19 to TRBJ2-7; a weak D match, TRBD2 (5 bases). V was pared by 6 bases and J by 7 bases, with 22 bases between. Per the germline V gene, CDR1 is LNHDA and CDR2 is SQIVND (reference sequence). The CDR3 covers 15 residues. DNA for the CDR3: TGTGCCAGTAGCTTAGGACTCGCACTAACGGGGGAGCAGTACGTC. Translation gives CASSLGLALTGEQYV.

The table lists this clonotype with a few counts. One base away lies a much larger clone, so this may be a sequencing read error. The CDR3 loop reads CASSLKAGYTIYF. The DNA for the CDR3 is TGTGCCAGCAGCTTAAAGGCAGGATACACCATATATTTT. This sequence joins TRBV7-2 and TRBJ1-3; D not resolved. This CDR3 comprises 13 residues. V was trimmed by 2 bases and J by 8 bases, leaving 10 bases between them. Germline values: CDR1 SGHTA, CDR2 FQGNSA.

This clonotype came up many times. The CDR3 is CASSLLDGPNTGELFF. The CDR3 region has the DNA TGTGCCAGCAGCTTACTCGACGGCCCGAACACCGGGGAGCTGTTTTTT. This chain uses TRBV7-2 with TRBJ2-2, with D uncertain. V gave up 2 bases and J gave up 0 bases, with 10 bases separating them. Looked up from germline, CDR1 is SGHTA and CDR2 is FQGNSA. CDR3 length: 16 amino acids.